This TCR beta chain was sequenced in a study of cytomegalovirus exposure and HLA in healthy donors. As for the study in general: In an early release, HLA-typed donors contributed about 79 million unique TCR sequences.

General study findings and limits: Analyzed later, most CMV-associated TCR beta chains appeared HLA-restricted. Donors were assumed by presence/absence analyses to have roughly uniform sequencing depth.

The CDR3 spans 15 residues. In germline, CDR1 is MNHNY, CDR2 SVGAGI (reference sequence). V trimming: 6 bases; J trimming: 1 base; junction bases outside the gene matches: 8. Amplification used 60 Vbeta primers and 13 Jbeta primers. The protocol was immunoSEQ multiplex PCR, while the TCRdb copy is restricted to in-frame clones and leaves out a portion. The sample carries 200,000 or so clones, around 86% recorded once. As regards this clone: Its antigen is unknown.

Healthy bone marrow donors formed the donor group. The sequenced sample was PBMCs. The receptor was derived from a man aged 40-55 years in good health and CMV-seropositive. The rearrangement links TRBV6-6 to TRBJ2-5, with 7 bases lining up with TRBD1. This CDR3 is CASRDLDRPQETQYF. CDR3 in DNA: TGTGCCAGCAGGGATTTGGACAGGCCCCAAGAGACCCAGTACTTC.